This T cell receptor (beta chain) derives from a study of T cells after yellow fever vaccination (dated by TCRdb to about 2019). Background on the whole study: The SMART-Seq v4 Ultra Low Input RNA kit was used to prepare libraries from fractions with low cell numbers. Blood samples were taken at several timepoints before and after primary and secondary immunization, and bulk PBMC replicates and cell subsets were isolated. Two healthy male donors, one aged 18 to 30 and one aged 30 to 40 years, made up the cohort. To follow T-cell clones before and after both primary and booster YFV17D yellow fever vaccination, bulk TCR alpha and beta repertoires underwent longitudinal sequencing. Results and caveats for the whole study, not just this receptor: Because only a couple of donors were included in the study, the extent to which the findings can be generalized is limited. Computational filtering was required because FACS-sorted repertoires could contain abundant contaminating clonotypes from the bulk population. Most clones expanded after primary vaccination were re-detected after the booster (almost 97% of CD4 and approximately 85% of CD8), suggesting broad memory maintenance. A small fraction of clonotypes showed up in both the CD4 and CD8 compartments, probably as a result of convergent recombination. Compared with the primary T-cell response, the secondary T-cell response was faster but weaker, reaching its peak on day 5 rather than on day 15.

The CDR3 numbers 14 residues from cysteine through phenylalanine. The kept DNA is CDR3 alone, 42 bases in frame from the first base. V is cut back by 0 bases and J by 5 bases, with 6 bases in the junction unmatched. The germline V gene (reference sequence) yields DFQATT for CDR1 and SNEGSKA for CDR2. TCR cDNA was made using 5'RACE template switching, a step that added a universal primer site and unique molecular identifiers. cDNA synthesis was primed from both the TCR alpha and TCR beta constant segments. Libraries were amplified in two PCR steps, with sample barcodes and sequencing adapters added in the second step. Sequencing of libraries was done on Illumina HiSeq 2500 (2x100 bp) or NovaSeq (2x150 bp). The original methods were these. MIGEC was used to demultiplex reads and collapse the reads into UMI consensus sequences, and MiXCR was used for V(D)J alignment. Vaccine-responding clonotypes were identified with edgeR using replicate PBMC samples, with FDR below 0.01 and a log2 fold change above 5 up to day 15 being required. Each bulk clonotype received a CD4 or CD8 identity based on whether the sequenced CD4 or CD8 repertoire contained that clonotype at higher abundance. The raw public data were reprocessed by TCRdb itself: fastp quality trimming at Q25, MiXCR clonotype calling, in-frame beta chains only. Every distinct CDR3 protein forms one entry, paired with its most common genes and DNA. None of the V and J calls come from the authors' own analysis; TCRdb made them. The sample profile shows fewer than 450,000 distinct CDR3 sequences; roughly 10% of them were found once. The top ten clones comprise roughly 18% of the sample.

In the case of this clonotype: Its target antigen remains unknown. Per-base qualities were not stored, and no clone one base away is much larger.

The label giving this sample's treatment or condition can be read as: live attenuated yellow fever vaccine strain. At each blood-draw timepoint, two biological replicates of bulk PBMCs were obtained. PBMCs were isolated from peripheral blood using a standard Ficoll-Paque protocol. TriZol was used to extract RNA from bulk PBMCs, from CD4 and CD8 fractions, and from dextramer-positive and dextramer-negative fractions. The sample consisted of PBMCs, taken on the day of the first yellow fever vaccination. This clonotype was sampled from a man aged 18 to 30 who received the YFV17D yellow fever vaccine. The sequence is built from TRBV20-1 and TRBJ1-2, with 7 central nucleotides matching TRBD1. The nucleotides are TGCAGTGCTAGAGATGCTGAGGGGGCTTATGGCTACACCTTC. Translation gives CSARDAEGAYGYTF.